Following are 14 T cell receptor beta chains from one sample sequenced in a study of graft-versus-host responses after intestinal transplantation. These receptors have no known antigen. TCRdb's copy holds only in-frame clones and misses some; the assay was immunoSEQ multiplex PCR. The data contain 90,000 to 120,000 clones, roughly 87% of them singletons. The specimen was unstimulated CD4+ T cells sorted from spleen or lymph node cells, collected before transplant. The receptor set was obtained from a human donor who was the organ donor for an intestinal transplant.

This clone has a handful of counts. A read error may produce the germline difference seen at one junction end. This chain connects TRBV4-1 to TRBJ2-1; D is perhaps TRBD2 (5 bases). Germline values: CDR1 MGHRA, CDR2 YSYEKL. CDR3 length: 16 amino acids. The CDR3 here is CASSRTGQQVFNEQFF. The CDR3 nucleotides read TGTGCCAGCAGCCGGACTGGCCAGCAAGTGTTCAATGAGCAGTTCTTC.

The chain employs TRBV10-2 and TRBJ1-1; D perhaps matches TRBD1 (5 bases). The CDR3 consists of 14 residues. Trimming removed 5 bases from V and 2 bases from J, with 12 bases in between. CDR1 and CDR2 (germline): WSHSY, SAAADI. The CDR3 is CASSRRDGNTEAFF. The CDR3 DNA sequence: TGCGCCAGCAGTCGGAGGGACGGAAACACTGAAGCTTTCTTT.

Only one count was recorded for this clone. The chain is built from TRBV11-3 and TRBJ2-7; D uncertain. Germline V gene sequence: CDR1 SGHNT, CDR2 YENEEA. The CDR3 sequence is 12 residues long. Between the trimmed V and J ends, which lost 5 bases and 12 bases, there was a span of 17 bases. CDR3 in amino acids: CASSAISSSTYF. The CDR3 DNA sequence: TGTGCCAGCAGCGCCATCAGCTCCAGCACGTACTTC. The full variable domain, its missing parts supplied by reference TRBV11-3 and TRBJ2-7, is EAGVVQSPRYKIIEKKQPVAFWCNPISGHNTLYWYLQNLGQGPELLIRYENEEAVDDSQLPKDRFSAERLKGVDSTLKIQPAELGDSAVYLCASSAISSSTYFGPGTRLTVT.

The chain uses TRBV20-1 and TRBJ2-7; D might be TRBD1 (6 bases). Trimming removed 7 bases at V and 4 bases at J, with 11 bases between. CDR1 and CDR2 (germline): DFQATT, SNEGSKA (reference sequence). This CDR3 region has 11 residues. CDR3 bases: TGCAGTGTCAGCAGGGGTTACGAGCAGTACTTC. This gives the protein CSVSRGYEQYF.

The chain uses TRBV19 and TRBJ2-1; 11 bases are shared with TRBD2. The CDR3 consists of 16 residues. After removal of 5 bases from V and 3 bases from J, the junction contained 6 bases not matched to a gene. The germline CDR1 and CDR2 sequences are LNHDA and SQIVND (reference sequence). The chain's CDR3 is CASSPRLAGSYNEQFF. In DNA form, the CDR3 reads TGTGCCAGTAGTCCCCGACTAGCGGGGAGCTACAATGAGCAGTTCTTC.

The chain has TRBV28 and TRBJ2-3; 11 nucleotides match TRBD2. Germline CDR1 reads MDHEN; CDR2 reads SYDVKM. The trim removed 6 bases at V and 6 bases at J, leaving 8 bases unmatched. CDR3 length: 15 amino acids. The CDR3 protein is CASSFPSGGQDTQYF. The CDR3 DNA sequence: TGTGCCAGCAGCTTTCCTAGCGGGGGGCAGGATACGCAGTATTTT.

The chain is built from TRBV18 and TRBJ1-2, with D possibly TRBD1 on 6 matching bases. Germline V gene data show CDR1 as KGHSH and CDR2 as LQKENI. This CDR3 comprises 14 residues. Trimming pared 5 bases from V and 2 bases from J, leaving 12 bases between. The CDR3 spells CASSDKGGNYGYTF. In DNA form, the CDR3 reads TGTGCCAGCTCAGATAAGGGGGGAAACTATGGCTACACCTTC.

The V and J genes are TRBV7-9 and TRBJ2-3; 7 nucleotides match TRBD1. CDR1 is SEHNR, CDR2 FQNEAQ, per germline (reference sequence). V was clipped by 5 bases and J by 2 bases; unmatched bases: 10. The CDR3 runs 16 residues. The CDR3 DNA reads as TGTGCCAGCAGCACGGGACAGTCGCCGCACACAGATACGCAGTATTTT. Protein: CASSTGQSPHTDTQYF.

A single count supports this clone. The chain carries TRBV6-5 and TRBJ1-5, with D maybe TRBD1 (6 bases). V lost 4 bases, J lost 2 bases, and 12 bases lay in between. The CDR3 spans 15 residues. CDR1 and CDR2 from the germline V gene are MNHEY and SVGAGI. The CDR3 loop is CASSLQGHGNQPQHF. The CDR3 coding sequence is TGTGCCAGCAGTTTACAGGGACATGGCAATCAGCCCCAGCATTTT.

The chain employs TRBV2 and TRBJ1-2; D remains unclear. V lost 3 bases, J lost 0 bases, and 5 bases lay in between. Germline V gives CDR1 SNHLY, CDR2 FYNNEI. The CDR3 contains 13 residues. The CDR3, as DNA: TGTGCCAGCAGTGAGAAGACTAACTATGGCTACACCTTC. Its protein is CASSEKTNYGYTF.

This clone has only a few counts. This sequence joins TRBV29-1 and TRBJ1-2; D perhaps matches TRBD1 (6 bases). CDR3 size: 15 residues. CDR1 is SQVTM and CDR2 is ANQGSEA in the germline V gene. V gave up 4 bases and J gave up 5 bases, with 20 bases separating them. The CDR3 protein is CSVGLGGASSYGYTF. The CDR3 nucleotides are TGCAGCGTTGGGTTAGGGGGGGCCAGTAGTTATGGCTACACCTTC.

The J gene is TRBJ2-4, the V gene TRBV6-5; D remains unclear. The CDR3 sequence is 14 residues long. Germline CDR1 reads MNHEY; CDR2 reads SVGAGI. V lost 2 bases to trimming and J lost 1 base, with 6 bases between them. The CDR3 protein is CASSYGSAKNIQYF. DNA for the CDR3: TGTGCCAGCAGTTACGGCTCTGCCAAAAACATTCAGTACTTC.

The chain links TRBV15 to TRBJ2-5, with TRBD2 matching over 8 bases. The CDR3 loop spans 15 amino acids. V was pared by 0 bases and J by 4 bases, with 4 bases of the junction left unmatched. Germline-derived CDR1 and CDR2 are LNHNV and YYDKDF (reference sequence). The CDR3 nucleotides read TGTGCCACCAGCAGAGATCGCCTAGCGGGAGAGACCCAGTACTTC. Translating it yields CATSRDRLAGETQYF.

DNA for the CDR3: TGTGCTAGTGGTTCGCCCGGGAGCTATGGCTACACCTTC. As protein: CASGSPGSYGYTF. The chain uses TRBV12-5 and TRBJ1-2; D unclear. Germline-derived CDR1 and CDR2 are LGHNT and FRNRAP. V was cut by 4 bases and J by 4 bases, with 10 bases left in between. The CDR3 spans 13 residues. The complete variable domain, with remaining parts taken from reference TRBV12-5 and TRBJ1-2, reads DARVTQTPRHKVTEMGQEVTMRCQPILGHNTVFWYRQTMMQGLELLAYFRNRAPLDDSGMPKDRFSAEMPDATLATLKIQPSEPRDSAVYFCASGSPGSYGYTFGSGTRLTVV.